This T cell receptor beta chain was captured by sequencing in a study of T cell responses to AZD1222 COVID-19 vaccine. Overall study results and limits: Spike-specific TCR breadth and depth grew following two AZD1222 doses. Vaccine-associated CD4 TCRs ranged over spike, dominating at 160-218 and 743-854.

Pooled samples include second doses given at about 4 or 12 weeks. Libraries were prepared by immunoSEQ multiplex PCR; TCRdb keeps only in-frame clonotypes and omits some of them. The repertoire holds 180,000 or so clones, with just over 90% as singletons. The CDR3 loop spans 17 amino acids. V lost 0 bases and J lost 3; bases outside the gene matches: 6. Germline V gene data show CDR1 as MRHNA and CDR2 as SNTAGT. On this clone itself: What it recognizes is unknown.

The gene calls are TRBV6-4 and TRBJ2-3; 10 bases are a match to TRBD2. The specimen comprised peripheral blood, sampled 28 days after the second AZD1222 dose. This receptor was obtained from an adult who received the AZD1222 COVID-19 vaccine. The CDR3 nucleotides read TGTGCCAGCAGTGACTCTGCTAGCGGGAGCGGGACAGATACGCAGTATTTT. It codes for CASSDSASGSGTDTQYF.